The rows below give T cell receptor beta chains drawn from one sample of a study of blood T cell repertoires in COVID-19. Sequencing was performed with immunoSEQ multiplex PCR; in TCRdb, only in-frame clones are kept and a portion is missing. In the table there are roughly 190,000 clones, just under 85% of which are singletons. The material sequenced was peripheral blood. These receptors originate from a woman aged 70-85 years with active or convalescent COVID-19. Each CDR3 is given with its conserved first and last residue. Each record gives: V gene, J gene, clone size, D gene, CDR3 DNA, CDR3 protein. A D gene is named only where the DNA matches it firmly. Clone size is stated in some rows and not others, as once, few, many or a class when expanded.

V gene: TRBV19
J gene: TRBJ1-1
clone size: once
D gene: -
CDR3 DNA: TGTGCCAGTAGTATTCCCGGGGTGGGGAACACTGAAGCTTTCTTT
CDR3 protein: CASSIPGVGNTEAFF

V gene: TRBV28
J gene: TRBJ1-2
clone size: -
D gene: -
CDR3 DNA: TGTGCCAGCAGTTTTGGCAGGGCCTATGGCTACACCTTC
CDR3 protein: CASSFGRAYGYTF

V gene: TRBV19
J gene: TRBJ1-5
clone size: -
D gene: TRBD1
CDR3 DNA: TGTGCCAGTAGTTCATCAGACAGGGGGCTCGATCCCAATCAGCCCCAGCATTTT
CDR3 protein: CASSSSDRGLDPNQPQHF

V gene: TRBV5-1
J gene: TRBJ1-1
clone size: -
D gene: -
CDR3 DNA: TGCGCCAGCAGCTTGTTGCTTGACTCTGGCACTGAAGCTTTCTTT
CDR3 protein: CASSLLLDSGTEAFF

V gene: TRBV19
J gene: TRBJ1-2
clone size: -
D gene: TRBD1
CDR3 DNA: TGTGCCAGTACCCGGTTTGGACAGGGCTATGGCTACACCTTC
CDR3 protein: CASTRFGQGYGYTF

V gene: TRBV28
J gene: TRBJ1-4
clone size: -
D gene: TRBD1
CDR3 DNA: TGTGCCAGCAGTCCGGGACAGGGTTTCGTGGCGGATGAAAAACTGTTTTTT
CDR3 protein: CASSPGQGFVADEKLFF

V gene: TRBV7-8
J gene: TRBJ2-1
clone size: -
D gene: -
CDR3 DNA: TGTGCCAGCAGCTTAGGCCTAGCCTCCACTAGATTCTACAATGAGCAGTTCTTC
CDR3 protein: CASSLGLASTRFYNEQFF

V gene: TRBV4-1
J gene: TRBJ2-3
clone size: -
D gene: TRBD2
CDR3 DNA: TGCGCCAGCAGCCAAGATAAGTGGACTAGCGGGAGAGCCTGGACCTTAGATACGCAGTATTTT
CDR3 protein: CASSQDKWTSGRAWTLDTQYF

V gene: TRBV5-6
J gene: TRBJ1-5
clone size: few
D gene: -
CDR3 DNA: TGTGCCAGCAGCTTTCAAGGGAGCAGCAATCAGCCCCAGCATTTT
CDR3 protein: CASSFQGSSNQPQHF

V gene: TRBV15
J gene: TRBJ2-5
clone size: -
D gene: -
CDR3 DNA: TGTGCCACCAGCAGACTCCCCCCCGGAGGTAGGGAAAGGGAGACCCAGTACTTC
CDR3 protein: CATSRLPPGGRERETQYF

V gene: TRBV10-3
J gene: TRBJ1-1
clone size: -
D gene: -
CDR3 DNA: TGTGCCATCAGGAGGGACACGATGAACACTGAAGCTTTCTTT
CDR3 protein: CAIRRDTMNTEAFF

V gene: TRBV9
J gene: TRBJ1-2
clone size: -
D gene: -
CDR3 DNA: TGTGCCAGCAGCGTAGGTGACGGACTCCGGAGTAGTGGCTACACCTTC
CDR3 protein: CASSVGDGLRSSGYTF

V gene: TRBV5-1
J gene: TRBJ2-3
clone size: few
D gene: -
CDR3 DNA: TGCGCCAGCAGCTTGGCTCAGCGGAGCACAGATACGCAGTATTTT
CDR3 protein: CASSLAQRSTDTQYF

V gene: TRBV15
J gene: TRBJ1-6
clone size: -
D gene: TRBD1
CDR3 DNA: TGTGCCACCAGCAGAGGCCTTAACCCGGGACAGGATAATTCACCCCTCCACTTT
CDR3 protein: CATSRGLNPGQDNSPLHF

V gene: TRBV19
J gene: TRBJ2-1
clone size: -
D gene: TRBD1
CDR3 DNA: TGTGCCAGTAGTGTCCGCGGACAGGGGGTTCGCAATGAGCAGTTCTTC
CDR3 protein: CASSVRGQGVRNEQFF

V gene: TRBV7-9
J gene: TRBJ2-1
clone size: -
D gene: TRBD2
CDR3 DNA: TGTGCCAGCAGCTTACTAGCGGGAGGGCGGCCGAATGAGCAGTTCTTC
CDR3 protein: CASSLLAGGRPNEQFF

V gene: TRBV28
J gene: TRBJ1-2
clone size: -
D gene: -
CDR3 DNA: TGTGCCAGCAGCGCAACTGGGACATCCTATGGCTACACCTTC
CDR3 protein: CASSATGTSYGYTF

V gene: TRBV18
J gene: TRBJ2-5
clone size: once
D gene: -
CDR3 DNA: TGTGCCAGCTCAAGGTCGGACTGGGGTGGGACCCAGTACTTC
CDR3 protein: CASSRSDWGGTQYF

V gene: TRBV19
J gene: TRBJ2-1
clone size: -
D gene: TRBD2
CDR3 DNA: TGTGCCAGTAGTCCTACAAATCTAGCGGGAGGGCCTTTTAGTGAGCAGTTCTTC
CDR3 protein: CASSPTNLAGGPFSEQFF

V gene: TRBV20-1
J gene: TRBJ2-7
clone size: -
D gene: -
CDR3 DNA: TGCAGTGCTAGTGGGGGCGGGAGTGGCTACGAGCAGTACTTC
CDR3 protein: CSASGGGSGYEQYF

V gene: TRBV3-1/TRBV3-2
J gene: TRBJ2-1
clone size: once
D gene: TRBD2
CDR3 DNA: TGTGCCACCCGGGGGACTAGCGGTAACAATGAGCAGTTCTTC
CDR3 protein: CATRGTSGNNEQFF

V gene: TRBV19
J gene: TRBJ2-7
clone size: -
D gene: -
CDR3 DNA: TGTGCCAGTAGTTTAACATTTCCCTACGAGCAGTACTTC
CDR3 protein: CASSLTFPYEQYF

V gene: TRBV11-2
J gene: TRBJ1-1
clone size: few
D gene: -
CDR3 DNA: TGTGCCAGCAGCCCGGGCCAGGGTATAGTGGGGAACACTGAAGCTTTCTTT
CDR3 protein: CASSPGQGIVGNTEAFF

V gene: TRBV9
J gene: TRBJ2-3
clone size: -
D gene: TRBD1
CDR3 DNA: TGTGCCAGCAGCCCTCGACAGGGGGCAGTTGGCGATACGCAGTATTTT
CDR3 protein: CASSPRQGAVGDTQYF

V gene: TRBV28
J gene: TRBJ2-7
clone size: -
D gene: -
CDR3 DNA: TGTGCCAGCAAATACAGTCGTCTTGTGTACGAGCAGTACTTC
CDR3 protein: CASKYSRLVYEQYF

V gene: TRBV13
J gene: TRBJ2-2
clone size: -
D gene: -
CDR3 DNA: TGTGCCAGCAGCTTAGAACTAGCCGCCCGCCGAATCACCGGGGAGCTGTTTTTT
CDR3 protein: CASSLELAARRITGELFF

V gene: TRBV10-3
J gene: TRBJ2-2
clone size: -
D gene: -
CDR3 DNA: TGTGCCATCAGGTCAGGGGACGTCACCGGGGAGCTGTTTTTT
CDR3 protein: CAIRSGDVTGELFF

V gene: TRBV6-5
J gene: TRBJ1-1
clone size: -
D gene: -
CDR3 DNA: TGTGCCAGCAGTTACTCGGGCGATCACACTGAAGCTTTCTTT
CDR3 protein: CASSYSGDHTEAFF

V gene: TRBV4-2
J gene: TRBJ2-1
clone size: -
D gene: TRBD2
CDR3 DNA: TGTGCCAGCAGCCAAGTTACTAGCGGGATCAATGAGCAGTTCTTC
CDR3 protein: CASSQVTSGINEQFF

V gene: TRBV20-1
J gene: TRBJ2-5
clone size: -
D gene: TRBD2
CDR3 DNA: TGCAGTGCTAGTATGGGACTAGGATCAATCCAAGAGACCCAGTACTTC
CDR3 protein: CSASMGLGSIQETQYF

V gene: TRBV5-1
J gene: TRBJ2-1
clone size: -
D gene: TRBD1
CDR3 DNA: TGCGCCAGCAGCTTGGGGTTGGGGTACAGGGGGAGAGGGAACAATGAGCAGTTCTTC
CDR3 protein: CASSLGLGYRGRGNNEQFF

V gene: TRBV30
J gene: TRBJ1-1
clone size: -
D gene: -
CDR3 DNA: TGTGCCTGGAGGACCTCTACCTACAGGGATAAAGCTTTCTTT
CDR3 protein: CAWRTSTYRDKAFF

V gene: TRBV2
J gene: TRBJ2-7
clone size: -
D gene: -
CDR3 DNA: TGTGCAAGCAGGCCCTCACTAAACTCCTACGAGCAGTACTTC
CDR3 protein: CASRPSLNSYEQYF

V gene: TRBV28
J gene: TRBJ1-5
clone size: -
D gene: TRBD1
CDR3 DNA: TGTGCCAGCAGTTTATCGTCGCGTAAGGGGGCTCAGCCCCAGCATTTT
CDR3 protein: CASSLSSRKGAQPQHF

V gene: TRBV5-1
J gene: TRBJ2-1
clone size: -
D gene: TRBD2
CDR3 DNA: TGCGCCAGCAGCTTGGGGACTAGCGGGAGGTACTACAATGAGCAGTTCTTC
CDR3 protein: CASSLGTSGRYYNEQFF

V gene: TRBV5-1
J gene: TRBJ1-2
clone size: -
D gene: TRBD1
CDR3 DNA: TGCGCCAGCAGCTTGAAGGAGACAGGGTTAGATGGCTACACCTTC
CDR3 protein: CASSLKETGLDGYTF

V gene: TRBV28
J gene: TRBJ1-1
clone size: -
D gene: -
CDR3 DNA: TGTGCCAGCAGTGCACCGTCCAGGGGATCCACTGAAGCTTTCTTT
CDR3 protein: CASSAPSRGSTEAFF

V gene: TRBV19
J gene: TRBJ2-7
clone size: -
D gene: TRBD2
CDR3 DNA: TGTGCCAGTAGAAGAGTAGCGGGAGGACACGAGCAGTACTTC
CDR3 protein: CASRRVAGGHEQYF

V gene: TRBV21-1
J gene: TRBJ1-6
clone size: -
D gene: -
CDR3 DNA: TGTGCCAGCAGCGTCAACGGGGGGGTTAATTCACCCCTCCACTTT
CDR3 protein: CASSVNGGVNSPLHF

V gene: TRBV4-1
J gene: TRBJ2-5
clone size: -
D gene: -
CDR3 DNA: TGCGCCAGCAGCCAAACCCCGACGAGGCAAGAGACCCAGTACTTC
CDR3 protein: CASSQTPTRQETQYF

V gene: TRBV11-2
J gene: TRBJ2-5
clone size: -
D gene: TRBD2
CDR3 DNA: TGTGCCAGCAGCTTACGGACGGGAGGCCCCCAAGAGACCCAGTACTTC
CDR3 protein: CASSLRTGGPQETQYF

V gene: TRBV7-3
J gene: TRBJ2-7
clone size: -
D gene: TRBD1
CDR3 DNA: TGTGCCAGCAGCTACGACAGGGGGCTCGAGCAGTACTTC
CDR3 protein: CASSYDRGLEQYF

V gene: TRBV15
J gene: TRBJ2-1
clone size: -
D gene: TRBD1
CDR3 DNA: TGTGCCACCAGCAGGAATTGGACAGGGTATCTCAATGAGCAGTTCTTC
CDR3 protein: CATSRNWTGYLNEQFF

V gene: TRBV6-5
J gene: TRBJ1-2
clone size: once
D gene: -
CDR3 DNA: TGTGCCAGCAGTTACGGTCGGGCGGGGTTCTATGGCTACACCTTC
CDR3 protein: CASSYGRAGFYGYTF

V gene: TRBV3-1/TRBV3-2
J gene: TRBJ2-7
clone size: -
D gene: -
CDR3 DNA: TGTGCCAGCAGCCAAGAGGGTAGCGGCTCCTACGAGCAGTACTTC
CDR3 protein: CASSQEGSGSYEQYF

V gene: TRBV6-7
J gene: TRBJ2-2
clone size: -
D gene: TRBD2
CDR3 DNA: TGTGCCAGCAGTTCCCCCGGGACTAGCGGGAGAAGGGTATGGTCCGGGGAGCTGTTTTTT
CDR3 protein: CASSSPGTSGRRVWSGELFF

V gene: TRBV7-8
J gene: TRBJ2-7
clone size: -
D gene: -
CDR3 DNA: TGTGCCAGCAGCGCCGGACTTTCCTACGAGCAGTACTTC
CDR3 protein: CASSAGLSYEQYF

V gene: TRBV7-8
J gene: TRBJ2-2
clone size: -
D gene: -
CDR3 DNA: TGTGCCAGCAGCTTCGGAGGGAGGGGGGAGCTGTTTTTT
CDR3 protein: CASSFGGRGELFF

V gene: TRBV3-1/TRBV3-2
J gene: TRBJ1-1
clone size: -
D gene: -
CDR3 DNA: TGTGCCAGCAGCCAGCGGTTTAACACTGAAGCTTTCTTT
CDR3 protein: CASSQRFNTEAFF

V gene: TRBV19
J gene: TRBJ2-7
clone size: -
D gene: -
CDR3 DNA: TGTGCCAGTAGTATTGACGGCCTAGAAAGGGAGCAGTACTTC
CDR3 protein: CASSIDGLEREQYF

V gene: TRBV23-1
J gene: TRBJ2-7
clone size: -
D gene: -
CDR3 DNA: TGCGCCAGCAGTCACCCCGGGCCCCGGGACTCTGACTACGAGCAGTACTTC
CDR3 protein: CASSHPGPRDSDYEQYF

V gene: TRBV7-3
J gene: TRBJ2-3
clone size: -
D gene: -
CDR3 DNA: TGTGCCAGCAGCCTGACAGGGAGGAGCGCAGATACGCAGTATTTT
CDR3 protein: CASSLTGRSADTQYF

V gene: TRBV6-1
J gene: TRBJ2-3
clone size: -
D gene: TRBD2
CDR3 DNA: TGTGCCAGCAGTGTGACTAGCGGGAGCGGCGCAGATACGCAGTATTTT
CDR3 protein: CASSVTSGSGADTQYF